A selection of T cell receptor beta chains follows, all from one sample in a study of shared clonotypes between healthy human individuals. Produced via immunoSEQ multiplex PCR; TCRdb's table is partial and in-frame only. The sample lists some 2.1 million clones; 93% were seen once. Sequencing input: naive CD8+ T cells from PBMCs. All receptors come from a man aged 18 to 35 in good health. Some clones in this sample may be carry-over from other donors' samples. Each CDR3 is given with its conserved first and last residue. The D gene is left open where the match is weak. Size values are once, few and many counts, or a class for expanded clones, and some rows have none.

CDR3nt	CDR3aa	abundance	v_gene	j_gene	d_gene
TGTGCCAGCAGTTTGGACAGGGGCCCCTACGAGCAGTACTTC	CASSLDRGPYEQYF	.	TRBV27	TRBJ2-7	TRBD1
TGCGCCAGCAGCCAAGGCGGCTCCTACGAGCAGTACTTC	CASSQGGSYEQYF	.	TRBV4-1	TRBJ2-7	.
TGTGCCAGCAGCAAACGGACAGGGTCGTTGGAGACCCAGTACTTC	CASSKRTGSLETQYF	.	TRBV7-7	TRBJ2-5	TRBD1
TGTGCCAGCAGTTTACGATGGGGGAACACTGAAGCTTTCTTT	CASSLRWGNTEAFF	.	TRBV28	TRBJ1-1	.
TGTGCCAGCAGTATCAGACTAGCGGGCTACGAGCAGTACTTC	CASSIRLAGYEQYF	once	TRBV6-1	TRBJ2-7	TRBD2
TGCGCCAGCAGTGGCCAGCGGGTGTCGGAGGGGGAGCTGTTTTTT	CASSGQRVSEGELFF	.	TRBV10-1	TRBJ2-2	.
TGCGCCAGCAGTGTTGGGGGGGAAACCGAGCAGTACTTC	CASSVGGETEQYF	few	TRBV10-1	TRBJ2-7	TRBD2
TGTGCCAGCCGGCTTAGCGGACTGTCCCCCGGGGAGCTGTTTTTT	CASRLSGLSPGELFF	.	TRBV6-4	TRBJ2-2	.
TGTGCCACCAGCAGAGGAAGACAGGGAATCACAGATACGCAGTATTTT	CATSRGRQGITDTQYF	few	TRBV15	TRBJ2-3	TRBD1
TGTGCCAGCAGCTTAGCCTGGCAAGGCGGGTCTTACAATGAGCAGTTCTTC	CASSLAWQGGSYNEQFF	.	TRBV7-9	TRBJ2-1	.
TGTGCCAGCAGCACATCTAGCGGGAGCTCCTACAATGAGCAGTTCTTC	CASSTSSGSSYNEQFF	once	TRBV7-9	TRBJ2-1	TRBD2
TGTGCCGGAAGCGGGAGGTCTCTTGGGGACGAGCAGTACTTC	CAGSGRSLGDEQYF	.	TRBV6-1	TRBJ2-7	TRBD2
TGTGCCACCAGCAGAGTCAGGGGAGGTCAGCCCCAGCATTTT	CATSRVRGGQPQHF	once	TRBV15	TRBJ1-5	.
TGTGCCAACGAAAAACTCACAAACTTAGGTTACGAGCAGTACTTC	CANEKLTNLGYEQYF	.	TRBV2	TRBJ2-7	.
TGTGCCAGCAGCCAGAGGGGGGGCGATCAGCCCCAGCATTTT	CASSQRGGDQPQHF	few	TRBV4-2	TRBJ1-5	.
TGTGCCAGCAGCTTGGCCAGGCGGGAGGGCCACAATGAGCAGTTCTTC	CASSLARREGHNEQFF	.	TRBV5-8	TRBJ2-1	TRBD2
TGCAGCGTTGAAGACCGAGGTACCGGCGGGAGGGCCGCAGATACGCAGTATTTT	CSVEDRGTGGRAADTQYF	.	TRBV29-1	TRBJ2-3	TRBD2
TGTGCCAGCAGTTCAGCGGGATGGGGCACAGATACGCAGTATTTT	CASSSAGWGTDTQYF	.	TRBV27	TRBJ2-3	TRBD2
TGTGCCAGCAGCGTAGGGGGTAAGGAGACCCAGTACTTC	CASSVGGKETQYF	.	TRBV9	TRBJ2-5	.
TGCGCCAGCAGTGAATTGAAATTAGCGGGAGGGCCCTCAGATACGCAGTATTTT	CASSELKLAGGPSDTQYF	.	TRBV10-1	TRBJ2-3	TRBD2
TGTGCCAGCAGCTCCCCCCGCGGGGGCAGGAGTATTGGCTACACCTTC	CASSSPRGGRSIGYTF	.	TRBV7-2	TRBJ1-2	.
TGTGCCAGCAGTGAAGATCGCACAGATACGCAGTATTTT	CASSEDRTDTQYF	once	TRBV6-1	TRBJ2-3	.
TGTGCCAGCAGCTTAGTCGTGGGTGGTGAGACCCAGTACTTC	CASSLVVGGETQYF	once	TRBV7-8	TRBJ2-5	.
TGTGCCAGCAGTCACCCACCGTCGACCGGTCGTTTCGAGCAGTACTTC	CASSHPPSTGRFEQYF	.	TRBV27	TRBJ2-7	.
TGTGCCAGCAGAATCGACACGAACACTGAAGCTTTCTTT	CASRIDTNTEAFF	.	TRBV28	TRBJ1-1	.
TGCGCCAGCAGCCAGGCAACCTACAATGAGCAGTTCTTC	CASSQATYNEQFF	once	TRBV4-1	TRBJ2-1	.
TGCGCCAGCAGCCGCCCCACCGCATACCAAGAGACCCAGTACTTC	CASSRPTAYQETQYF	.	TRBV4-1	TRBJ2-5	.
TGTGCCAGCAGTCCCCGGGACAGCGATCCCTACAATGAGCAGTTCTTC	CASSPRDSDPYNEQFF	once	TRBV28	TRBJ2-1	TRBD1
TGTGCCAGCAGCTTGGCCTGGACCGGGGAGCTGTTTTTT	CASSLAWTGELFF	.	TRBV5-4	TRBJ2-2	.
TGTGCCATCAGAAACGGACTAGCGGGAGTGGATGAGCAGTTCTTC	CAIRNGLAGVDEQFF	.	TRBV10-3	TRBJ2-1	TRBD2
TGTGCCAGCAGTTTGGTCGTAAACGCGGACGAGCAGTACTTC	CASSLVVNADEQYF	.	TRBV27	TRBJ2-7	.
TGTGCCAGTAGTATCGATCCAGGGATGGGCACTGAAGCTTTCTTT	CASSIDPGMGTEAFF	few	TRBV19	TRBJ1-1	.
TGTGCCAGCGGGAACAGGGGCACTGAAGCTTTCTTT	CASGNRGTEAFF	.	TRBV7-3	TRBJ1-1	TRBD1
TGTGCCAGCAGCTGGGGGCCCGGAAACACCATATATTTT	CASSWGPGNTIYF	.	TRBV7-7	TRBJ1-3	.
TGTGCCAGCAGCCACGACAGGGGCTTAACTGAAGCTTTCTTT	CASSHDRGLTEAFF	.	TRBV5-4	TRBJ1-1	TRBD1
TGTGCCAGCAGCTTAGTGATAGGACTGCCCGACAATGAGCAGTTCTTC	CASSLVIGLPDNEQFF	.	TRBV7-6	TRBJ2-1	.
TGTGCCAGCAGCCCTGGTAGGGTCACTGAAGCTTTCTTT	CASSPGRVTEAFF	.	TRBV11-3	TRBJ1-1	.
TGTGCCAGCAGTTTTCTGGCAGGGGCCAGCAATCAGCCCCAGCATTTT	CASSFLAGASNQPQHF	.	TRBV28	TRBJ1-5	.
TGTGCCAGCTCACCGGGTGGAGGGGAGCTGTTTTTT	CASSPGGGELFF	.	TRBV18	TRBJ2-2	.
TGCACCAGCAGCAAAAGACACGGGCGTGAGGAGACCCAGTACTTC	CTSSKRHGREETQYF	once	TRBV1	TRBJ2-5	.
TGCAGCGTGGACTACAGGGGGCGAGACGCCTACGAGCAGTACTTC	CSVDYRGRDAYEQYF	.	TRBV29-1	TRBJ2-7	TRBD1
TGTGCCAGCAGCCGAAGCGGTCCTACAGATACGCAGTATTTT	CASSRSGPTDTQYF	.	TRBV7-6	TRBJ2-3	.
TGTGCCAGCAGTTTTAGACTAGCGGGAGGGCCTACAGATACGCAGTATTTT	CASSFRLAGGPTDTQYF	.	TRBV27	TRBJ2-3	TRBD2
TGTGCCACCAGCAGAGATCCTGAGGGTAGAGACACCATATATTTT	CATSRDPEGRDTIYF	.	TRBV15	TRBJ1-3	.
TGCGCCAGCAGCCAAGAAACAGGTTCCCCCTATGGCTACACCTTC	CASSQETGSPYGYTF	.	TRBV4-3	TRBJ1-2	.